This T cell receptor (beta chain) emerged from a study of beta chain features in type 1 diabetes (dated by TCRdb to 2017 to 2018). Study-level background: Mean age, gender distribution, total cell number and subset yield did not differ between patients and healthy donors. A total of over 90,000,000 sorted cells were examined across all samples, and a strong correlation was observed between cell number per subset and RNA yield. The study compared TCRB repertoires of sorted circulating CD4+ T cell subsets between recently diagnosed type 1 diabetes patients and matched healthy donors. Regulatory and stem cell-like memory subsets were obtained from only 8 patients and about 8 healthy donors, while naive and central memory subsets were obtained from all 28 donors. Study-wide conclusions, independent of this receptor: Because cDNA was sequenced instead of genomic DNA, activated cells with high expression could be over-represented, although the groups did not differ in activation or CD3 levels. A moderate but significant shortening of TCRB CDR3 length was observed in type 1 diabetes patients in all four CD4+ subsets. Naive, central memory and regulatory TCRB repertoires appeared more similar among patients than among healthy donors. Shorter templates might have been favored by PCR, but patient and control samples were amplified and corrected together, so both groups would have been affected equally by any skew. Only small numbers of individuals were included in the HLA sub-analyses, which left unresolved whether HLA type had any influence on TCRB rearrangement. Patients with type 1 diabetes made fewer insertions and deleted more nucleotides at VDJ recombination sites, implying thymic rearrangement abnormalities.

Concerning this clone: Its cognate antigen has yet to be identified. No much larger clone exists at a distance of one base, and base qualities are not known.

Each donor gave one peripheral blood draw, approximately 110 mL on average, collected into heparinised tubes. Using a panel that included CD45RO, CCR7, CD25, CD127, CD95 and CD27, naive, central memory, regulatory and stem cell-like memory CD4+ T cells were sorted on a BD FACSAria II. A purity above 95% was achieved for all sorted populations. Right away, PBMCs were isolated by Lymphoprep density gradient centrifugation and were stained directly, with no culture step. Samples were stained and sorted in pairs, with one healthy donor and one patient per experiment, so that batch effects were minimized. The entire isolated RNA was reverse transcribed using the High Capacity cDNA Reverse Transcription Kit, and thus expressed TCRB transcripts were sequenced. Naive, central memory and regulatory T cell samples underwent deep immunoSEQ sequencing, averaging about 3.57 million total reads per sample. Sorted cells were lysed in RLT buffer and RNA was extracted with DNase-treated RNeasy Micro or Mini kits, depending on cell number. Each cell subset was processed separately to prevent cross-contamination, with patient and healthy donor samples processed together. TCRB sequences were amplified from cDNA with the immunoSEQ multiplex PCR, producing 87-bp fragments spanning the CDR3 region. Sequencing of the amplicons was performed on the Illumina HiSeq platform. As for how the authors treated the data: Synthetic template baselines were used to correct PCR bias computationally, reads within Hamming distance 2 were collapsed, and singletons that could not be merged were discarded. Reads were aligned against IMGT so that V, D and J genes, CDR3 length and insertions or deletions at six rearrangement sites could be assigned. Clonotype counts were normalized to sorted cell number within each subset before computing true diversity and Gini coefficients with the tcR R package. Repertoire sharing was quantified using the overlap coefficient calculated on TCRB nucleotide sequences. As a proxy for the pre-selection repertoire, out-of-frame TCRB sequences from naive cells were analyzed. In its TCRdb copy, this immuneACCESS table keeps in-frame sequences only and misses some clones. Where compared with another copy, unresolved V genes explain less than half of these, and the others have no known cause. V and J calls and clone size follow that table, whereas D and trimming were derived from the DNA. This sample is represented by about 710,000 clones; around 15% of them were singletons. Of the sample, 0.03% to 0.045% falls within the top ten clones.

Sequencing was performed on naive CD4+ T cells from blood. The meaning of the sample's cell subset or site label: true naive CD4+ T cells. The source is a man younger than 35 with type 1 diabetes.

In nucleotides, the sequence is TGTGCCAGTAGTATGCCCAGGGGTGGTGACTATGGCTACACCTTC. Its translation is CASSMPRGGDYGYTF. The sequence joins TRBV19 to TRBJ1-2; perhaps TRBD1 is the D gene, with 6 bases matching. The CDR3 holds 15 amino acids from the cysteine to the phenylalanine. Only the CDR3 portion is preserved as DNA: 45 bases, with reading frame beginning at the first base. V and J lose 3 bases and 3 bases, and a span of 14 bases separates them. Taken from the germline V gene (reference sequence), the CDR1 and CDR2 loops are LNHDA and SQIVND. Reference TRBV19 and TRBJ1-2 genes cover what lies past the CDR3, so the full variable domain is DGGITQSPKYLFRKEGQNVTLSCEQNLNHDAMYWYRQDPGQGLRLIYYSQIVNDFQKGDIAEGYSVSREKKESFPLTVTSAQKNPTAFYLCASSMPRGGDYGYTFGSGTRLTVV.